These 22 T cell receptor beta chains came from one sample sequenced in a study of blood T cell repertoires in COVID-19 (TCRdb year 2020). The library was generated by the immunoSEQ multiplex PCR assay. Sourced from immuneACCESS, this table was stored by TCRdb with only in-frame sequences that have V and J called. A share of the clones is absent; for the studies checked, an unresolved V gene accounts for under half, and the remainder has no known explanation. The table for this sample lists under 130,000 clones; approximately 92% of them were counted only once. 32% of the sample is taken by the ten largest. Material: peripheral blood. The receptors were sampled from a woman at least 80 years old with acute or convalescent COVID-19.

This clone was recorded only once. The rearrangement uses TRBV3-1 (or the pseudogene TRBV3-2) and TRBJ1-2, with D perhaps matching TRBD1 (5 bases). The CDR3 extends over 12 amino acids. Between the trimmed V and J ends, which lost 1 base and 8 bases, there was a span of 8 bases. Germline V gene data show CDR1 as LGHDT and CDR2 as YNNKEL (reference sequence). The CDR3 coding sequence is TGTGCCAGCAGCCAAGCCGGACACGGCTACACCTTC. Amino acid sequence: CASSQAGHGYTF.

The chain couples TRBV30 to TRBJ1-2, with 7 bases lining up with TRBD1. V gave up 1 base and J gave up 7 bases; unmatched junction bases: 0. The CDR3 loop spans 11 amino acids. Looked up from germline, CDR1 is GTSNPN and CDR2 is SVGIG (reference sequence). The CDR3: CAWSDRGGYTF. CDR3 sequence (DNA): TGTGCCTGGAGTGACAGGGGTGGCTACACCTTC.

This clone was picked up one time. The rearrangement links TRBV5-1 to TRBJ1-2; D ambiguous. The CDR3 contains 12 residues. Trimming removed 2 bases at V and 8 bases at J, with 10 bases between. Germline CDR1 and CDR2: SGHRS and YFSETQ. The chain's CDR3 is CASSLVGEGYTF. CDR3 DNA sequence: TGCGCCAGCAGCTTAGTCGGGGAGGGCTACACCTTC.

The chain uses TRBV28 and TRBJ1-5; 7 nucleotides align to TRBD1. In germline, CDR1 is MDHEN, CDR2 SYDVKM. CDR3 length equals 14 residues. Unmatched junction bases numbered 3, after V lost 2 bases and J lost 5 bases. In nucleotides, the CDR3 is TGTGCCAGCAGTTTACTCGACAGGGATCAGCCCCAGCATTTT. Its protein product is CASSLLDRDQPQHF.

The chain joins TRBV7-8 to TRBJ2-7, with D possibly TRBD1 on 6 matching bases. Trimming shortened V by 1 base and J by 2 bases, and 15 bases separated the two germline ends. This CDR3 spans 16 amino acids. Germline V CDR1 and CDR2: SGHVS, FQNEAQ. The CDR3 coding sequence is TGTGCCAGCAGCTTAGAGAACGCAGGGGAAGCCTACGAGCAGTACTTC. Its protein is CASSLENAGEAYEQYF.

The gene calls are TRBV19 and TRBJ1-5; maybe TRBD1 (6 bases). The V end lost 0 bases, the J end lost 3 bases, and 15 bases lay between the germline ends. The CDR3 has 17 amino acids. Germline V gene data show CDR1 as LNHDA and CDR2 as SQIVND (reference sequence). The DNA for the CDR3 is TGTGCCAGTAGTATAGAAGTCCGGGACATACACAATCAGCCCCAGCATTTT. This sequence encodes CASSIEVRDIHNQPQHF.

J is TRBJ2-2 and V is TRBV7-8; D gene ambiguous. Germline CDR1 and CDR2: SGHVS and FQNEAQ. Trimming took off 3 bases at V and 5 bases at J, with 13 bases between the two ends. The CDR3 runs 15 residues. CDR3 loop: CASSLYRRQTGELFF. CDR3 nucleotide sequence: TGTGCCAGCAGCTTGTACAGACGTCAAACCGGGGAGCTGTTTTTT.

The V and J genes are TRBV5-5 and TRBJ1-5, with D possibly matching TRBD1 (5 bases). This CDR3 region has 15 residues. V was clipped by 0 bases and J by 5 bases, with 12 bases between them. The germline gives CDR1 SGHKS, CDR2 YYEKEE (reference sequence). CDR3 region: CASSLEGQGYQPQHF. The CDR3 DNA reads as TGTGCCAGCAGCTTGGAAGGGCAGGGTTATCAGCCCCAGCATTTT. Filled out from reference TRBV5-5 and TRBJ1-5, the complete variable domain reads DAGVTQSPTHLIKTRGQQVTLRCSPISGHKSVSWYQQVLGQGPQFIFQYYEKEERGRGNFPDRFSARQFPNYSSELNVNALLLGDSALYLCASSLEGQGYQPQHFGDGTRLSIL.

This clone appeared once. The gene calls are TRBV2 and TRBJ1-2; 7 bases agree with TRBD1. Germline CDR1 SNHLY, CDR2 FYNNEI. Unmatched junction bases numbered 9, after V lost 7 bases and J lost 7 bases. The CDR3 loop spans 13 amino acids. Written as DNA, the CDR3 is TGTGCCAGCACTTTCGGGACAGAGATTGGCTACACCTTC. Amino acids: CASTFGTEIGYTF.

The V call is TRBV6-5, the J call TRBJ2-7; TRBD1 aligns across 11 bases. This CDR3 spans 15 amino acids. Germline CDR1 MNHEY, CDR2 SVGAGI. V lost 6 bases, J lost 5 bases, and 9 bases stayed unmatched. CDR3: CASSPDRGRFNEQYF. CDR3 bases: TGTGCCAGCAGCCCGGACAGGGGGCGCTTCAACGAGCAGTACTTC.

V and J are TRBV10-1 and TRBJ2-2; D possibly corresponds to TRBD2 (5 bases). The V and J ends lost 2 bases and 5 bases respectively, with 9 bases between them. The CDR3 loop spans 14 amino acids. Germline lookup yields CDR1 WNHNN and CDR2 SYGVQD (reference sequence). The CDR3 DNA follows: TGCGCCAGCAGTGAGAATTGGGAGACCGGGGAGCTGTTTTTT. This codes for CASSENWETGELFF.

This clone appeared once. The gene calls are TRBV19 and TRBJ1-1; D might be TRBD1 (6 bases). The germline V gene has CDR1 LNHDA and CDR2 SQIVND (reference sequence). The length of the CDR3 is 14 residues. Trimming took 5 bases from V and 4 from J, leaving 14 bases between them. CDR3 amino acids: CASSPETGFTEAFF. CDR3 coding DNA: TGTGCCAGTAGTCCAGAAACAGGGTTCACTGAAGCTTTCTTT.

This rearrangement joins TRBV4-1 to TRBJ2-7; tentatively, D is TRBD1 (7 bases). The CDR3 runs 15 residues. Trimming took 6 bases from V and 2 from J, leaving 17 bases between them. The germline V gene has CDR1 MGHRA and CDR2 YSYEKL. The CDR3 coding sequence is TGCGCCAGCAGGAGGGAAGACAGGGAGGCCTACGAGCAGTACTTC. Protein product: CASRREDREAYEQYF.

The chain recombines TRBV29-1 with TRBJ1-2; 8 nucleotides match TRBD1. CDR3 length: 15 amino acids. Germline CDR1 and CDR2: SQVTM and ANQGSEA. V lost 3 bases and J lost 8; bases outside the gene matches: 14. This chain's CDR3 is CSVDDRGLEFRGYTF. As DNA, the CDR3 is TGCAGCGTTGATGACAGGGGCCTGGAATTTAGGGGCTACACCTTC.

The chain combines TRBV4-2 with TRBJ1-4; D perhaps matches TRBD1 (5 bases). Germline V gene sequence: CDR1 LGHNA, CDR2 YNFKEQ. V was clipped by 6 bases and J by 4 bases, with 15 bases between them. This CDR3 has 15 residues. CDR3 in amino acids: CASSYRQNLNEKLFF. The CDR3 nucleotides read TGTGCCAGCAGTTATAGACAGAACCTTAATGAAAAACTGTTTTTT.

The CDR3 spells CASSYGGYEQYF. CDR3 DNA: TGTGCCAGCAGCTACGGGGGCTACGAGCAGTACTTC. This sequence joins TRBV5-4 and TRBJ2-7; TRBD2 might be the D (6 bases). CDR3 length equals 12 residues. V dropped 3 bases and J dropped 3 bases, with 7 bases sitting between them. Germline loops: CDR1 SGHNT, CDR2 YYREEE (reference sequence). Full variable domain (remainder filled in from reference TRBV5-4 and TRBJ2-7): ETGVTQSPTHLIKTRGQQVTLRCSSQSGHNTVSWYQQALGQGPQFIFQYYREEENGRGNFPPRFSGLQFPNYSSELNVNALELDDSALYLCASSYGGYEQYFGPGTRLTVT.

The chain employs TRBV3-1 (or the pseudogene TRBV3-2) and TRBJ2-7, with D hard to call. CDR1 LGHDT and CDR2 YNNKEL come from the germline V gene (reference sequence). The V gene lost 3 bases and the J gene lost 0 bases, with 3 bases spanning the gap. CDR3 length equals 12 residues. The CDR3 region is CASSHSSYEQYF. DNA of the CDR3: TGTGCCAGCAGCCACAGCTCCTACGAGCAGTACTTC.

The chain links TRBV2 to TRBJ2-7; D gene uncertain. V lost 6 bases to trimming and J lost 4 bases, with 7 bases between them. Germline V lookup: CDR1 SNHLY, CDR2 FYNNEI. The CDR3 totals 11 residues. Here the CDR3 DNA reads TGTGCCAGCAGCTCTCAGTACGAGCAGTACTTC. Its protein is CASSSQYEQYF.

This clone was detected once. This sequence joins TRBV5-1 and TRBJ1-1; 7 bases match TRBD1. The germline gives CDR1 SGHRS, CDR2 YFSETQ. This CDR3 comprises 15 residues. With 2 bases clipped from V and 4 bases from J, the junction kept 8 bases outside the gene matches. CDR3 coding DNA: TGCGCCAGCAGCTTTGCCTCACAGGGGAGCACTGAAGCTTTCTTT. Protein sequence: CASSFASQGSTEAFF.

Here the CDR3 DNA reads TGTGCCAGCAGCTTTAATACAGGCAACACTGAAGCTTTCTTT. Translation gives CASSFNTGNTEAFF. The chain recombines TRBV7-2 with TRBJ1-1; D may be TRBD1 (5 bases). The length of the CDR3 is 14 residues. Germline V CDR1 and CDR2: SGHTA, FQGNSA. V lost 3 bases and J lost 2, with 10 bases in between. The complete variable domain, with remaining parts taken from reference TRBV7-2 and TRBJ1-1, reads GAGVSQSPSNKVTEKGKDVELRCDPISGHTALYWYRQSLGQGLEFLIYFQGNSAPDKSGLPSDRFSAERTGGSVSTLTIQRTQQEDSAVYLCASSFNTGNTEAFFGQGTRLTVV.

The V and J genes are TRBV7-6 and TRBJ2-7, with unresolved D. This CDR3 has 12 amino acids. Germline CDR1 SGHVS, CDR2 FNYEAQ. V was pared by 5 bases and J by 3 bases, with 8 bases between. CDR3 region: CASSPDIYEQYF. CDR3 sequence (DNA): TGTGCCAGCAGCCCAGACATCTACGAGCAGTACTTC.

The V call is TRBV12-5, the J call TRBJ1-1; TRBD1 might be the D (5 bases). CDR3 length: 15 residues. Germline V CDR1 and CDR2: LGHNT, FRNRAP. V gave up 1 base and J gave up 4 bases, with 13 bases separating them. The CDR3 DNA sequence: TGTGCTAGTGGTTTGGCCGCGGGGGGAAGCACTGAAGCTTTCTTT. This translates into CASGLAAGGSTEAFF.